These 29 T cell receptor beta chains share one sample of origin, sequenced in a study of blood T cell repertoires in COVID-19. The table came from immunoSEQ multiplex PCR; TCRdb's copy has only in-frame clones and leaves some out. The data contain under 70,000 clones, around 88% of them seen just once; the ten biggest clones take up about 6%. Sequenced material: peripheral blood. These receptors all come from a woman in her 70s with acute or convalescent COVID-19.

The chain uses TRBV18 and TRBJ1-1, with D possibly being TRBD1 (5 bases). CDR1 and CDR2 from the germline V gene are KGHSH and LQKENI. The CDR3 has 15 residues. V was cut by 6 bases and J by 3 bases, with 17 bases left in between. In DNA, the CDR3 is TGTGCCAGCTCCTGGCAGGGCGGCCTCCACACTGAAGCTTTCTTT. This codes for CASSWQGGLHTEAFF. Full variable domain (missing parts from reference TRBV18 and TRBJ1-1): NAGVMQNPRHLVRRRGQEARLRCSPMKGHSHVYWYRQLPEEGLKFMVYLQKENIIDESGMPKERFSAEFPKEGPSILRIQQVVRGDSAAYFCASSWQGGLHTEAFFGQGTRLTVV.

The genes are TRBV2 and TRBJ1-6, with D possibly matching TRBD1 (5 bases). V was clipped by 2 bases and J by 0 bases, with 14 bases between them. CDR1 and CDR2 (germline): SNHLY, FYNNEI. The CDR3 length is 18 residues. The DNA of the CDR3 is TGTGCCAGCAGTGAACGGGGGAGAACGAGCTCCTATAATTCACCCCTCCACTTT. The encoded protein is CASSERGRTSSYNSPLHF.

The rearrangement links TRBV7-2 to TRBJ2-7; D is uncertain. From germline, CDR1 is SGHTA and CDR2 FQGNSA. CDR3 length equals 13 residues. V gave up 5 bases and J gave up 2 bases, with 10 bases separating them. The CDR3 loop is CASSPRMAYEQYF. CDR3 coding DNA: TGTGCCAGCAGCCCTAGGATGGCCTACGAGCAGTACTTC.

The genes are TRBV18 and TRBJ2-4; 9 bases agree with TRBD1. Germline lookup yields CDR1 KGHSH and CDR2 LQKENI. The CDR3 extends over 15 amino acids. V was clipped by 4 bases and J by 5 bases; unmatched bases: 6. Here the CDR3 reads CASSRQQGAENIQYF. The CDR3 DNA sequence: TGTGCCAGCTCACGTCAACAGGGGGCTGAAAACATTCAGTACTTC. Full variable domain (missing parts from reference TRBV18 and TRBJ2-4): NAGVMQNPRHLVRRRGQEARLRCSPMKGHSHVYWYRQLPEEGLKFMVYLQKENIIDESGMPKERFSAEFPKEGPSILRIQQVVRGDSAAYFCASSRQQGAENIQYFGAGTRLSVL.

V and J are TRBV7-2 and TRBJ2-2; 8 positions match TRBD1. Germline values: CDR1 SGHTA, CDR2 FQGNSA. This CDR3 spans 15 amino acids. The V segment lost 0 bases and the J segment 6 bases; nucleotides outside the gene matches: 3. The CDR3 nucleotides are TGTGCCAGCAGCTTAGCCTGGACAGGGTCCGGGGAGCTGTTTTTT. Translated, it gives CASSLAWTGSGELFF.

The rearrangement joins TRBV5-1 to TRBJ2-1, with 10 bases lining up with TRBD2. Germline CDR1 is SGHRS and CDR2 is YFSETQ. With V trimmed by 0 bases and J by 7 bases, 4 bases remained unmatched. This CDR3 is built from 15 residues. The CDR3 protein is CASSLASGSRNEQFF. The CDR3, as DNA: TGCGCCAGCAGCTTGGCTAGCGGGAGTAGGAATGAGCAGTTCTTC.

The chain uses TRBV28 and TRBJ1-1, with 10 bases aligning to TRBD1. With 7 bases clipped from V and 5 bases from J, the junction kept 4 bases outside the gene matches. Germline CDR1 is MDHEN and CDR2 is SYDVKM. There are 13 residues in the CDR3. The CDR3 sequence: CASKTGGATEAFF. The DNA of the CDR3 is TGTGCCAGCAAGACAGGGGGCGCAACTGAAGCTTTCTTT.

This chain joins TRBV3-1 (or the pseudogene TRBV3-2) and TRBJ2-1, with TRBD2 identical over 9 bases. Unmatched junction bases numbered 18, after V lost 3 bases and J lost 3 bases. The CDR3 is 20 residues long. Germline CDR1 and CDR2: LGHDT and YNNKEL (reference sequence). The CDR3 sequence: CASSHRRSPNAGGGYNEQFF. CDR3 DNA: TGTGCCAGCAGCCACCGAAGGTCCCCTAACGCGGGAGGGGGCTACAATGAGCAGTTCTTC.

As DNA, the CDR3 is TGCGCCAGCAGCCAGGCCGGGACAGGGGCGTTGGATACCTTC. It codes for CASSQAGTGALDTF. This rearrangement joins TRBV4-1 to TRBJ1-2, with TRBD1 matching 10 bases. The V gene's germline CDR1 is MGHRA and CDR2 YSYEKL. With 3 bases clipped from V and 14 bases from J, the junction kept 12 bases outside the gene matches. The CDR3 runs 14 residues.

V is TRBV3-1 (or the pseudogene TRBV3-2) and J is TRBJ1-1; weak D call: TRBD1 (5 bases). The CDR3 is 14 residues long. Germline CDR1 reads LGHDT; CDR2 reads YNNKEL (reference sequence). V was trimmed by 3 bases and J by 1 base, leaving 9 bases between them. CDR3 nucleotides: TGTGCCAGCAGCCACGTACAGGCGAACACTGAAGCTTTCTTT. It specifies CASSHVQANTEAFF.

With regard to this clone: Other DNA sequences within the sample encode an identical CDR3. CDR3 sequence (DNA): TGTGCCAGCAGTTTGGCAGAGAACACTGAAGCTTTCTTT. This encodes CASSLAENTEAFF. This chain joins TRBV12-3 or TRBV12-4 and TRBJ1-1; D not resolved. There are 13 residues in the CDR3. Trimming stripped 3 bases from V and 1 base from J, with 6 bases between.

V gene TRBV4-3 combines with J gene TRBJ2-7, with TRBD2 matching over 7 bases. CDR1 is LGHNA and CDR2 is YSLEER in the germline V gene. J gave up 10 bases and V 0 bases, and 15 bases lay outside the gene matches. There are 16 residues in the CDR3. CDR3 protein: CASSQDLRSVGGRQYF. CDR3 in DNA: TGCGCCAGCAGCCAAGACCTAAGATCTGTCGGCGGGAGACAGTACTTC.

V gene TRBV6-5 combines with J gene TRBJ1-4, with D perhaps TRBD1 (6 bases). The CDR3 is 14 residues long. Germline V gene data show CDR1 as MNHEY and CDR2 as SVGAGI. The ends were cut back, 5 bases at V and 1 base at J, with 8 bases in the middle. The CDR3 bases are TGTGCCAGCAGTCGGGACATAACTAATGAAAAACTGTTTTTT. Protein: CASSRDITNEKLFF.

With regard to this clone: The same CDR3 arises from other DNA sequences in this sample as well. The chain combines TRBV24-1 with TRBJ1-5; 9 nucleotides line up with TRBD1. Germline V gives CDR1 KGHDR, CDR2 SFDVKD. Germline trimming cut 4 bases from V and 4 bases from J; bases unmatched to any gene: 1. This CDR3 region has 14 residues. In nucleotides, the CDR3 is TGTGCCACCAGTGAGGGACAGGGTAATCAGCCCCAGCATTTT. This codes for CATSEGQGNQPQHF.

The DNA of the CDR3 is TGTGCCAGCAGTGAAAGGCAGCCCAAGGGGAATTCACCCCTCCACTTT. This gives the protein CASSERQPKGNSPLHF. This sequence joins TRBV2 and TRBJ1-6; perhaps TRBD1 as D (5 bases). CDR1 and CDR2 (germline): SNHLY, FYNNEI. Trimming left V 2 bases short and J 7 bases short, with 15 bases between. This CDR3 is 16 amino acids long.

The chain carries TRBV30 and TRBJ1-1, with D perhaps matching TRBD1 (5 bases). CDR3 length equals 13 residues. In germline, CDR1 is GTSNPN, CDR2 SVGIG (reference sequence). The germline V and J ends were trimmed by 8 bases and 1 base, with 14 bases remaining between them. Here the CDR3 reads CARAGGANTEAFF. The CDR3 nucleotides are TGTGCCCGGGCAGGAGGGGCGAACACTGAAGCTTTCTTT.

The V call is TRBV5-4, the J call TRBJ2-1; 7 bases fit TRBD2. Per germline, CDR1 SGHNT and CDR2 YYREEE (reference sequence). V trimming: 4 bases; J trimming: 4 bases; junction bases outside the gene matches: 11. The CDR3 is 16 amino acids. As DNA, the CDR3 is TGTGCCAGCAGCCCCGTTGGGGGTAGCGGGTACAATGAGCAGTTCTTC. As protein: CASSPVGGSGYNEQFF.

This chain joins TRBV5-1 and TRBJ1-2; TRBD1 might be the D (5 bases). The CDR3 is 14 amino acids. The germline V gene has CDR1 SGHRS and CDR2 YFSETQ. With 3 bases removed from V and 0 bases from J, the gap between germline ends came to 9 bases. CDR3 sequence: CASSSDTANYGYTF. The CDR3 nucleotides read TGCGCCAGCAGCTCGGACACAGCTAACTATGGCTACACCTTC.

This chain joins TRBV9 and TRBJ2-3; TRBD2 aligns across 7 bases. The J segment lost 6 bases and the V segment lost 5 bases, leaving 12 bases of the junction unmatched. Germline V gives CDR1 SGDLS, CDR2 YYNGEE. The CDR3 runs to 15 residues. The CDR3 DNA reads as TGTGCCAGCAGGCGAGGGCTAGCGGCGCCTGATACGCAGTATTTT. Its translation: CASRRGLAAPDTQYF.

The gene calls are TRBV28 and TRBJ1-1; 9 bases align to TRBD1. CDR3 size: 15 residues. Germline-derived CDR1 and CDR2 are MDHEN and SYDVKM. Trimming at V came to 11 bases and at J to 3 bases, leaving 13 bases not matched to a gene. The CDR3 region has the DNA TGTGCCTTCCAGAGAGACAGGGGGTCATACACTGAAGCTTTCTTT. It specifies CAFQRDRGSYTEAFF.

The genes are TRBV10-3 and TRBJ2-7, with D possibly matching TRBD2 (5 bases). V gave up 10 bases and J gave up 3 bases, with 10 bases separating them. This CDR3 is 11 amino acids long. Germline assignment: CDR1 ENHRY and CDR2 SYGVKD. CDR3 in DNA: TGTGCCACGAAAGGGAGCTACGAGCAGTACTTC. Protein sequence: CATKGSYEQYF.

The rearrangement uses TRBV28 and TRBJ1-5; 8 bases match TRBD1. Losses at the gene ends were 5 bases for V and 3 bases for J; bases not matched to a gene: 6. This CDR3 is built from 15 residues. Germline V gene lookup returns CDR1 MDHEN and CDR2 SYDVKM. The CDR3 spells CASSPQGGTNQPQHF. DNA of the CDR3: TGTGCCAGCAGTCCACAGGGGGGGACCAATCAGCCCCAGCATTTT.

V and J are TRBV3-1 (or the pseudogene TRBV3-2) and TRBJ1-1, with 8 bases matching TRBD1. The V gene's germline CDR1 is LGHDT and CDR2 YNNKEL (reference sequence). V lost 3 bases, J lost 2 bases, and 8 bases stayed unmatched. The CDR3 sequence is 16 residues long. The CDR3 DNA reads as TGTGCCAGCAGCCACGGTCGGGGACAGGCTAACACTGAAGCTTTCTTT. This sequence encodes CASSHGRGQANTEAFF.

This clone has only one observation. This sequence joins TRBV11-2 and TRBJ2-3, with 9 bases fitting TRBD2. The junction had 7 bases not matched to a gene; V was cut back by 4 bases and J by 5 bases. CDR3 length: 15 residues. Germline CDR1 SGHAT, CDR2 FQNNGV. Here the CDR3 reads CASSSAGGPGDTQYF. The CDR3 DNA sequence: TGTGCCAGCAGCTCAGCGGGGGGCCCTGGAGATACGCAGTATTTT.

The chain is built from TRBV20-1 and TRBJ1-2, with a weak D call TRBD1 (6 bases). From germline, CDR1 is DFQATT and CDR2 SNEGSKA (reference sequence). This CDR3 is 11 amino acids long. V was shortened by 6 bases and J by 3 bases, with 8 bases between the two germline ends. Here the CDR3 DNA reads TGCAGTGCCTCAGGGGACTATGGCTACACCTTC. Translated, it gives CSASGDYGYTF.

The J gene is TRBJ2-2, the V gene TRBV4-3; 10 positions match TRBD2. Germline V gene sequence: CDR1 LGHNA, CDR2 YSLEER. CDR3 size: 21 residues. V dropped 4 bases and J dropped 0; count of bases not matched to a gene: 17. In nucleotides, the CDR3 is TGCGCCAGCAGCCGGAAGCTAGCGGGAGAACCAACCGCGTCGAACACCGGGGAGCTGTTTTTT. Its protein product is CASSRKLAGEPTASNTGELFF.

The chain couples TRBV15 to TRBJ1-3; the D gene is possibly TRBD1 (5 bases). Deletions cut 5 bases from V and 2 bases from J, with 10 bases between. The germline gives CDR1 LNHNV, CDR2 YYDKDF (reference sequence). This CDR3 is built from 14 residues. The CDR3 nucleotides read TGTGCCACCAGCGACGGCAGGGCTGGAAACACCATATATTTT. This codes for CATSDGRAGNTIYF. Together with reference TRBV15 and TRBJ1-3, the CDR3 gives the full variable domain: DAMVIQNPRYQVTQFGKPVTLSCSQTLNHNVMYWYQQKSSQAPKLLFHYYDKDFNNEADTPDNFQSRRPNTSFCFLDIRSPGLGDTAMYLCATSDGRAGNTIYFGEGSWLTVV.

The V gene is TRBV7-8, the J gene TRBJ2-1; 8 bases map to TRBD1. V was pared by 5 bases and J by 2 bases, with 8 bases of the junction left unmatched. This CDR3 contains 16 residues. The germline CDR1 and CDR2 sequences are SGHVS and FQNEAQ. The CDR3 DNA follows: TGTGCCAGCAGCGCCTCCGGGACAGGAACCTACAATGAGCAGTTCTTC. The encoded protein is CASSASGTGTYNEQFF.

This CDR3 reads CATSNSEISYGYTF. CDR3 coding DNA: TGTGCCACCAGTAACTCTGAGATTAGTTATGGCTACACCTTC. The rearrangement uses TRBV24-1 and TRBJ1-2; D uncertain. V was pared by 6 bases and J by 5 bases, with 15 bases between. This CDR3 is built from 14 residues. Germline CDR1 and CDR2: KGHDR and SFDVKD.